A selection of T cell receptor beta chains follows, all from one sample in a study of cytomegalovirus exposure and HLA in healthy donors. Data came from immunoSEQ multiplex PCR; TCRdb stores just in-frame clones and leaves some out. The repertoire holds some 150,000 clones, with 80% to 85% as singletons. The specimen was PBMCs. The receptors stem from a woman aged 45-65 years in good health and CMV-seropositive. Both conserved end residues are part of each CDR3. A D gene is named only where the DNA matches it firmly. A row's size may be missing; if present it is once, few, many or a size class.

>TRBD1|TRBJ1-4|TRBV5-1|.
TGCGCCAGCAGCACGGACAGGGGGGGGATGGCTGAAAAACTGTTTTTT
CASSTDRGGMAEKLFF
>.|TRBJ2-5|TRBV27|.
TGTGCCAGCAGTTTAGCGGGATTTATGGAGACCCAGTACTTC
CASSLAGFMETQYF
>.|TRBJ2-3|TRBV6-1|.
TGTGCCAGCAGTGACGTGGAGACAGATACGCAGTATTTT
CASSDVETDTQYF
>TRBD2|TRBJ2-1|TRBV11-2|few
TGTGCCAGCACCTCACTAGCGGGGCTAAGTGGGCAGTTCTTC
CASTSLAGLSGQFF
>TRBD1|TRBJ1-1|TRBV2|.
TGTGCCAGCAGTGATCATCTGGACAGGGATTTTCAGAACACTGAAGCTTTCTTT
CASSDHLDRDFQNTEAFF
>.|TRBJ2-7|TRBV12-1|.
TGTGCCAGCAGGGAGGCTTACGAGCAGTACTTC
CASREAYEQYF
>TRBD2|TRBJ2-7|TRBV14|.
TGTGCCAGCAGCCCCCTAGCGGGAGGGCCCTACGAGCAGTACTTC
CASSPLAGGPYEQYF
>.|TRBJ1-2|TRBV7-9|.
TGTGCCAGCAGCTTAGGGCCTCCCTCCCTCTACTATGGCTACACCTTC
CASSLGPPSLYYGYTF
>.|TRBJ2-3|TRBV2|.
TGTGCCAGCCGACAGCAAACTTACACAGATACGCAGTATTTT
CASRQQTYTDTQYF
>.|TRBJ2-2|TRBV9|.
TGTGCCAGCAGTAAAACCGGGGAGCTGTTTTTT
CASSKTGELFF
>TRBD2|TRBJ2-3|TRBV10-3|.
TGTGCCATCAGTGAGTCCGGGAGGAGTCTAACAGATACGCAGTATTTT
CAISESGRSLTDTQYF
>.|TRBJ2-1|TRBV18|.
TGTGCCAGCTCACCACCGTTGGGCGTTTCTCTCTACAATGAGCAGTTCTTC
CASSPPLGVSLYNEQFF
>.|TRBJ1-2|TRBV6-6|.
TGTGCCAGCAGTACGAGGAATCGGTATGGCTACACCTTC
CASSTRNRYGYTF
>TRBD1|TRBJ2-7|TRBV19|.
TGTGCCAGTAGTACGACGGGACAGGGCTACGAGCAGTACTTC
CASSTTGQGYEQYF
>.|TRBJ2-2|TRBV5-1|once
TGCGCCAGCAGCTGGGGGCTAGTAAGGAGAGACGGGGAGCTGTTTTTT
CASSWGLVRRDGELFF
>TRBD2|TRBJ2-3|TRBV18|.
TGTGCCAGCTCACCACCGGGACTAGCGGGATCAGATACGCAGTATTTT
CASSPPGLAGSDTQYF
>TRBD1|TRBJ2-7|TRBV5-5|.
TGTGCCAGCAGCTTGGGGGACGGACAGGGTTCCTACGAGCAGTACTTC
CASSLGDGQGSYEQYF